One and the same sample provided the 5 T cell receptor beta chains below, sequenced in a study of shared clonotypes between healthy human individuals. The assay was immunoSEQ multiplex PCR, and TCRdb's table has in-frame clones only and misses some. In the table there are about 710,000 clones, more than 70% of which are singletons. The sequenced material came from memory CD4+ T cells sorted from blood. Subset specified: CD45RA-negative fraction. These receptors were obtained from a woman in her 30s in good health.

The rearrangement uses TRBV28 and TRBJ1-4; 7 nucleotides align to TRBD1. This CDR3 is 15 amino acids long. The V gene's germline CDR1 is MDHEN and CDR2 SYDVKM. V dropped 6 bases and J dropped 5; count of bases not matched to a gene: 9. The CDR3 coding sequence is TGTGCCAGCAGGCTGCCCGGGACAGCAAATGAAAAACTGTTTTTT. The encoded protein is CASRLPGTANEKLFF.

This chain uses TRBV10-3 with TRBJ2-3; a possible D gene is TRBD2 (6 bases). V gave up 10 bases and J gave up 3 bases, with 14 bases separating them. CDR1 is ENHRY and CDR2 is SYGVKD in the germline V gene. CDR3 length equals 13 residues. This CDR3 reads CAKSGGLTDTQYF. The CDR3 DNA is TGTGCCAAGAGCGGAGGGTTGACAGATACGCAGTATTTT.

The chain recombines TRBV4-1 with TRBJ2-1; 7 bases match TRBD2. The CDR3 extends over 14 amino acids. V lost 1 base and J lost 6; bases outside the gene matches: 3. Germline V gives CDR1 MGHRA, CDR2 YSYEKL. Here the CDR3 reads CASSQAAGVNEQFF. The CDR3 DNA reads as TGCGCCAGCAGCCAAGCGGCGGGAGTCAATGAGCAGTTCTTC.

This clone has at least ten counts. The chain links TRBV6-5 to TRBJ2-7; TRBD2 matches at 8 bases. CDR1 and CDR2 from the germline V gene are MNHEY and SVGAGI. V lost 6 bases, J lost 5 bases, and 12 bases stayed unmatched. The CDR3 spans 15 residues. The CDR3 reads CASRLEAGGFHEQYF. The CDR3 nucleotides read TGTGCCAGCAGACTCGAGGCGGGAGGATTCCACGAGCAGTACTTC.

CDR3 sequence (DNA): TGTGCCAGCAGCTTCCGGAGACTAGCGGGAGGCGTCTACGAGCAGTACTTC. Its translation is CASSFRRLAGGVYEQYF. The rearrangement uses TRBV5-5 and TRBJ2-7, with 13 nucleotides matching TRBD2. Losses at the gene ends were 2 bases for V and 3 bases for J; bases not matched to a gene: 8. Germline V gene lookup returns CDR1 SGHKS and CDR2 YYEKEE (reference sequence). This CDR3 is built from 17 residues.